This is a list of T cell receptor beta chains from one sample in a study of shared clonotypes between healthy human individuals. The data were produced by immunoSEQ multiplex PCR, yet TCRdb's version contains in-frame clones alone and is incomplete. The sample lists over 2 million clones; 85% to 95% were seen once. What was sequenced was naive CD4+ T cells from PBMCs. The receptors originated from a man between 18 and 29 years old in good health. Some clones in this sample may be carry-over from other donors' samples. The CDR3 runs from the conserved cysteine through the conserved F or W. A D gene is named only where the DNA matches it firmly. The size of a clone is reported for some rows only, either as once, few or many, or as a class for expanded clones.

d_call,clone_size,j_call,v_call,cdr3_nt,cdr3_aa
NA,few,TRBJ1-4,TRBV5-4,TGTGCCAGCAGCTTACGGGGAAATAGTAATGAAAAACTGTTTTTT,CASSLRGNSNEKLFF
NA,NA,TRBJ2-7,TRBV11-2,TGTGCCAGCAGCATTACCTACGAGCAGTACTTC,CASSITYEQYF
NA,NA,TRBJ1-1,TRBV5-4,TGTGCCAGCAGCTCGGGACTGGTAGTGAACACTGAAGCTTTCTTT,CASSSGLVVNTEAFF
NA,NA,TRBJ1-2,TRBV5-1,TGCGCCAGCAGGAGTGAAGGGGCTGGCTATGGCTACACCTTC,CASRSEGAGYGYTF
TRBD2,NA,TRBJ2-2,TRBV7-2,TGTGCCAGCAGCTCAGCCCGGACTAGCGGGAGGAACACCGGGGAGCTGTTTTTT,CASSSARTSGRNTGELFF
TRBD1,NA,TRBJ2-7,TRBV27,TGTGCCAGCAGCCGACAGGGGGGATACTACGAGCAGTACTTC,CASSRQGGYYEQYF
NA,NA,TRBJ1-1,TRBV6-5,TGTGCCAGCAAGCTAGACAGGAACACTGAAGCTTTCTTT,CASKLDRNTEAFF
NA,NA,TRBJ2-2,TRBV7-9,TGTGCCAGCGGGACCTTCAGGACCGGGGAGCTGTTTTTT,CASGTFRTGELFF
NA,NA,TRBJ2-3,TRBV10-1,TGCGCCAGCAGCAGTTCAGATACGCAGTATTTT,CASSSSDTQYF
NA,once,TRBJ2-5,TRBV5-1,TGCGCCAGCAGCTTGGTCCAGGGTGGGGGAGAGACCCAGTACTTC,CASSLVQGGGETQYF
NA,NA,TRBJ2-5,TRBV5-4,TGTGCCAGCAGCTTGGCGAGCGGCGTCCAAGAGACCCAGTACTTC,CASSLASGVQETQYF
TRBD1,NA,TRBJ1-2,TRBV18,TGTGCCAGCTCACCAGAGGCAGGGGGCGCGGGCTACACCTTC,CASSPEAGGAGYTF
NA,NA,TRBJ2-1,TRBV5-1,TGCGCCAGCAGCATCCGACAGGCCTACAATGAGCAGTTCTTC,CASSIRQAYNEQFF
NA,NA,TRBJ2-3,TRBV11-3,TGTGCCAGCAGCCCTCGTACGGGGGCAGATACGCAGTATTTT,CASSPRTGADTQYF
NA,NA,TRBJ1-1,TRBV6-5,TGTGCCAGCAGGGACGCACAGCACACTGAAGCTTTCTTT,CASRDAQHTEAFF
NA,few,TRBJ1-1,TRBV28,TGTGCCAGCTTTGGAGGGGCCATGGTTGTTGCTTTCTTT,CASFGGAMVVAFF
NA,NA,TRBJ1-3,TRBV9,TGTGCCAGCAGCGTAGAAAGGCCTATCCCGGGAAACACCATATATTTT,CASSVERPIPGNTIYF
TRBD1,NA,TRBJ2-6,TRBV2,TGTGCCAGTTTCGGACAGGGTGAATTCTTAAACGTCCTGACTTTC,CASFGQGEFLNVLTF
TRBD2,NA,TRBJ2-1,TRBV5-8,TGTGCCAGCAGCTTGGGCCTAGCGGGATACAATGAGCAGTTCTTC,CASSLGLAGYNEQFF
TRBD1,NA,TRBJ2-2,TRBV6-6,TGTGCCAGCAGTACCCCGGACAGGGGACGGAACGGGGAGCTGTTTTTT,CASSTPDRGRNGELFF
TRBD2,NA,TRBJ2-3,TRBV4-1,TGCGCCAGCAGCCGATCATCGACTAGCGGCACAGATACGCAGTATTTT,CASSRSSTSGTDTQYF
NA,NA,TRBJ1-6,TRBV18,TGTGCCAGCTCACCAACGGGGGGAGTCCCCCTGGGGAATTCACCCCTCCACTTT,CASSPTGGVPLGNSPLHF
TRBD1,NA,TRBJ2-4,TRBV4-3,TGCGCCAGCAGCCAAGGGACAGGGGGCTTGGGAAACATTCAGTACTTC,CASSQGTGGLGNIQYF
NA,NA,TRBJ1-5,TRBV27,TGTGCCAGCAGTTTATTCGGGACACATAGCAATCAGCCCCAGCATTTT,CASSLFGTHSNQPQHF
TRBD2,NA,TRBJ2-7,TRBV5-4,TGTGCCAGCAGTGGTCGGGCTAGCGGGAGTTGGTCCTACGAGCAGTACTTC,CASSGRASGSWSYEQYF
TRBD2,NA,TRBJ2-5,TRBV27,TGTGCCAGCAGTTTATCGAAGATAGCGGGAGTAGAGACCCAGTACTTC,CASSLSKIAGVETQYF
NA,few,TRBJ1-1,TRBV2,TGTGCCAGCACGGACAGTTACACTGAAGCTTTCTTT,CASTDSYTEAFF
TRBD2,NA,TRBJ2-2,TRBV11-2,TGTGCCAGCAGCTCCCTGGGGCTAGCGGGACGAGCCGGGGAGCTGTTTTTT,CASSSLGLAGRAGELFF
TRBD2,NA,TRBJ2-1,TRBV7-3,TGTGCCAGCAGCTCCACTAGCGGAGCGCAGTTCTTC,CASSSTSGAQFF
NA,NA,TRBJ1-5,TRBV2,TGTGCCAGCAACCTCCGGACCCAGCCCCAGCATTTT,CASNLRTQPQHF
NA,NA,TRBJ2-7,TRBV21-1,TGTGCCAGCAGCAAGACTAGCGTGCAGTACTTC,CASSKTSVQYF
TRBD1,NA,TRBJ2-3,TRBV28,TGTGCCAGCAGCCTACCGGGACAGGGGGGTACAGATACGCAGTATTTT,CASSLPGQGGTDTQYF
NA,few,TRBJ1-3,TRBV30,TGTGCCTGGAGTGTCGCTGGAAACACCATATATTTT,CAWSVAGNTIYF